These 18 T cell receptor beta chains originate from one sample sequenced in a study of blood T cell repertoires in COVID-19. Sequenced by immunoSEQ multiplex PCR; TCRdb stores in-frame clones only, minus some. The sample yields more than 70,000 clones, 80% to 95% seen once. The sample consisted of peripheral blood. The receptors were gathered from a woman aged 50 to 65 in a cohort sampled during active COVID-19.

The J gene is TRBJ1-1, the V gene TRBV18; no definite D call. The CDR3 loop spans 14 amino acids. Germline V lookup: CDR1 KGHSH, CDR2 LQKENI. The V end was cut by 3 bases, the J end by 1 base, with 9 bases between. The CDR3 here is CASSPREGNTEAFF. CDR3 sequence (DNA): TGTGCCAGCTCACCGAGGGAGGGGAACACTGAAGCTTTCTTT.

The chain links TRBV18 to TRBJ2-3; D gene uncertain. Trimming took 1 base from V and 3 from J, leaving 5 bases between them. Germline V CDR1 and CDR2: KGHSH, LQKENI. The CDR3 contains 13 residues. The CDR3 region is CASSPLQTDTQYF. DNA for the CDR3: TGTGCCAGCTCACCACTACAAACAGATACGCAGTATTTT.

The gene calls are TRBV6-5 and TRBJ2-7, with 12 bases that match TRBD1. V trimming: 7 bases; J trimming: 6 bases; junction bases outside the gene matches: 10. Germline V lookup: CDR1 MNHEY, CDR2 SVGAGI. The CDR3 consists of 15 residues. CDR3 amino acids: CASTEPGQGAFEQYF. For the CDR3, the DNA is TGTGCCAGCACCGAGCCGGGACAGGGGGCCTTCGAGCAGTACTTC.

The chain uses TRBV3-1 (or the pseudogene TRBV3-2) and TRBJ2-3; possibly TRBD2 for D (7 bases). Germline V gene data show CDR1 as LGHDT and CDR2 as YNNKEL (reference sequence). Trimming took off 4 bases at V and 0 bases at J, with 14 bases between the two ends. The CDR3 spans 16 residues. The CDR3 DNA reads TGTGCCAGCAGCCCACGAGGGGGGGGGAGCACAGATACGCAGTATTTT. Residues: CASSPRGGGSTDTQYF.

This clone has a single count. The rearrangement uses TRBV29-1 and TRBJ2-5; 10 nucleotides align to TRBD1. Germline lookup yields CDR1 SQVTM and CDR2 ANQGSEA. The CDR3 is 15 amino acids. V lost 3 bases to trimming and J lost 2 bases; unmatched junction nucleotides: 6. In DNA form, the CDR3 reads TGCAGCGTTGACCGACAGGGGGCCACACAAGAGACCCAGTACTTC. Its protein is CSVDRQGATQETQYF.

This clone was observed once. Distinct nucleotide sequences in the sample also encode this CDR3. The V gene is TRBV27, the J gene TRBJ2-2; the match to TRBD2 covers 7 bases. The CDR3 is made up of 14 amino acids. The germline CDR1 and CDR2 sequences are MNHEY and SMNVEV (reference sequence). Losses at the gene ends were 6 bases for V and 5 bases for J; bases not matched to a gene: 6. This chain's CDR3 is CASRPSGGTGELFF. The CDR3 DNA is TGTGCCAGCAGGCCTAGCGGTGGGACCGGGGAGCTGTTTTTT.

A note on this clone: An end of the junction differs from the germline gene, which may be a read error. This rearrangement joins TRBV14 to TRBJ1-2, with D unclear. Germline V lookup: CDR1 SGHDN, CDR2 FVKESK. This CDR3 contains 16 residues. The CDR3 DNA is TGTGCCAGCAGTCAAGATCGTCGCAGACGAGGCTATGGCTACACCTTC. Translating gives CASSQDRRRRGYGYTF.

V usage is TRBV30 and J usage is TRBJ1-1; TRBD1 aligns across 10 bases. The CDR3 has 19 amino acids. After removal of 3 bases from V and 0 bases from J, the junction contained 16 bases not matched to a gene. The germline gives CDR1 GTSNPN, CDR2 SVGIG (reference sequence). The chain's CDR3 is CAWRRGQGLGWSMNTEAFF. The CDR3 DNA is TGTGCCTGGAGGCGGGGACAGGGGCTCGGTTGGAGCATGAACACTGAAGCTTTCTTT.

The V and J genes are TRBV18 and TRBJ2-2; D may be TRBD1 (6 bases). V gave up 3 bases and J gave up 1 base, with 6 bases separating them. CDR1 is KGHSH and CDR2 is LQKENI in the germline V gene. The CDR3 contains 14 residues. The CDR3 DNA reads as TGTGCCAGCTCACCGGACAGGAACACCGGGGAGCTGTTTTTT. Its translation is CASSPDRNTGELFF.

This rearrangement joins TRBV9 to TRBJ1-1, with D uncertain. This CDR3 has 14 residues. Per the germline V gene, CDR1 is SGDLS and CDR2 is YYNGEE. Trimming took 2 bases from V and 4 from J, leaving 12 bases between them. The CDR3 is CASSVRWRVTEAFF. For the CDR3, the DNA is TGTGCCAGCAGCGTTCGGTGGAGGGTCACTGAAGCTTTCTTT.

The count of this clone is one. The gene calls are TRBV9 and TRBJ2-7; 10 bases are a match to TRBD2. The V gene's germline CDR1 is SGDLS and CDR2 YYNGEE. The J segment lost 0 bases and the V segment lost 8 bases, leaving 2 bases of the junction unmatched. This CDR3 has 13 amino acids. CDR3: CARLAGASYEQYF. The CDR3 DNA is TGTGCCAGGCTAGCGGGGGCCTCCTACGAGCAGTACTTC.

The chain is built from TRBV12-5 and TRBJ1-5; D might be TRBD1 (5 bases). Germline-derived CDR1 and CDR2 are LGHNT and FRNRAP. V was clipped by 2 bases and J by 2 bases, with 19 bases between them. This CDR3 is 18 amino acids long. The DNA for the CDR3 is TGTGCTAGTGGTTTGTCCAGGGTTTATGAAGATGGCAATCAGCCCCAGCATTTT. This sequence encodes CASGLSRVYEDGNQPQHF.

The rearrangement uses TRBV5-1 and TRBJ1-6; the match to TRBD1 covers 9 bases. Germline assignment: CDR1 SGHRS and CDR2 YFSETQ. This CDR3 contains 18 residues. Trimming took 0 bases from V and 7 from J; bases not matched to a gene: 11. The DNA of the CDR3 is TGCGCCAGCAGCTTGGGGACCGGGACAGGGACATTGAATTCACCCCTCCACTTT. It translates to CASSLGTGTGTLNSPLHF.

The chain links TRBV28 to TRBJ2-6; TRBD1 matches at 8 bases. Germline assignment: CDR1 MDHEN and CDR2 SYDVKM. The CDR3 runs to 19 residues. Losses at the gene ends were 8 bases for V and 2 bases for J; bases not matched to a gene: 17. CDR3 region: CASSTPGWQGAPGANVLTF. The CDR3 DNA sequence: TGTGCCAGCTCAACTCCGGGATGGCAGGGGGCGCCTGGGGCCAACGTCCTGACTTTC.

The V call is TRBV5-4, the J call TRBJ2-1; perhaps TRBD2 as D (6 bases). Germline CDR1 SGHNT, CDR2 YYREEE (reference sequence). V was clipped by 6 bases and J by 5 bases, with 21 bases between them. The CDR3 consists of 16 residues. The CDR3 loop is CASTSGGTQGNNEQFF. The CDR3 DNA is TGTGCCAGCACCTCCGGGGGTACCCAGGGAAACAATGAGCAGTTCTTC.

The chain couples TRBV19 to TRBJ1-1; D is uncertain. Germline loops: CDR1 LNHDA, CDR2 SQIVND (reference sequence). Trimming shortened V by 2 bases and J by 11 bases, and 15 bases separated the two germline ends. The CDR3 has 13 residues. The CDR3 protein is CASSISGWEWAFF. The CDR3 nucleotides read TGTGCCAGTAGTATATCCGGTTGGGAGTGGGCTTTCTTT. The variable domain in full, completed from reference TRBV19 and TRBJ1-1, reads DGGITQSPKYLFRKEGQNVTLSCEQNLNHDAMYWYRQDPGQGLRLIYYSQIVNDFQKGDIAEGYSVSREKKESFPLTVTSAQKNPTAFYLCASSISGWEWAFFGQGTRLTVV.

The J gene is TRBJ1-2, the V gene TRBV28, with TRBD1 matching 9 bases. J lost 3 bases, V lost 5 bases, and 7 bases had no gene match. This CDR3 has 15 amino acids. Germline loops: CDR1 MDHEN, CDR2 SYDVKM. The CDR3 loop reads CASSEPTGGDYGYTF. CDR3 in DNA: TGTGCCAGCAGTGAGCCAACAGGGGGCGACTATGGCTACACCTTC.

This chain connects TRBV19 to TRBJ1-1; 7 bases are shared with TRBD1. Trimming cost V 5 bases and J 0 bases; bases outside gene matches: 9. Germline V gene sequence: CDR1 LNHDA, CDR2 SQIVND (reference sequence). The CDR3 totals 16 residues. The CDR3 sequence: CASSPRYRGLNTEAFF. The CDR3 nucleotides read TGTGCCAGTAGTCCACGATACAGGGGACTGAACACTGAAGCTTTCTTT.